This is a list of T cell receptor beta chains from one sample in a study of cytomegalovirus exposure and HLA in healthy donors. Using immunoSEQ multiplex PCR, the repertoire was profiled, and TCRdb retains in-frame clones only, with some absent. The table lists 200,000 to 250,000 clones, more than 65% of them singletons. The sequenced sample consisted of PBMCs. The receptors here all came from a young man in good health and CMV-seronegative. CDR3s include the opening cysteine and the closing phenylalanine or tryptophan. D genes are given only for firm matches. Clone size, where shown, is once, few, many, or a class for clones that have expanded.

. TRBJ1-1 . TRBV11-2 TGTGCCAGCAGCTTAGGAGCAGGGCCCTACAACACTGAAGCTTTCTTT CASSLGAGPYNTEAFF
TRBD1 TRBJ1-4 . TRBV30 TGTGCCTGGAGTCGTGACAGGGACGAAAAACTGTTTTTT CAWSRDRDEKLFF
. TRBJ1-1 . TRBV7-9 TGTGCCAGCAGCAACAAAGAAGCTTTCTTT CASSNKEAFF
. TRBJ1-1 . TRBV11-2 TGTGCCAGCAAGCCTAAGATCGCAGCGATGAACACTGAAGCTTTCTTT CASKPKIAAMNTEAFF
TRBD1 TRBJ1-5 . TRBV27 TGTGCCAGCATGGAGTTGGGACAGCCAAATCAGCCCCAGCATTTT CASMELGQPNQPQHF
. TRBJ2-7 few TRBV6-5 TGTGCCAGCAGTTATGCGAACTCCTACGAGCAGTACTTC CASSYANSYEQYF
. TRBJ1-1 . TRBV10-3 TGTGCCATCAGTGAGACAGACGGGAGCACTGAAGCTTTCTTT CAISETDGSTEAFF
TRBD2 TRBJ2-1 . TRBV14 TGTGCCAGCAGCCTAAGACTAGCCTCCTACAATGAGCAGTTCTTC CASSLRLASYNEQFF
TRBD2 TRBJ2-7 . TRBV19 TGTGCCAGTAGCTTAGGACCCACGGGACTAGCGGACTCCCCAGTGATCTACGAGCAGTACTTC CASSLGPTGLADSPVIYEQYF
. TRBJ2-5 . TRBV30 TGTGCCTGGAGTGCTCAGAGGCCCCAGTACTTC CAWSAQRPQYF
. TRBJ2-2 . TRBV27 TGTGCCACCTCCGAAGGGGTTGGCAGCACCGGGGAGCTGTTTTTT CATSEGVGSTGELFF
. TRBJ2-7 . TRBV30 TGTGCCGTGGGGGGGCCGGGCTACGAGCAGTACTTC CAVGGPGYEQYF
. TRBJ2-1 . TRBV18 TGTGCCAGCTCACCGGAACTAGAGGCACACAATGAGCAGTTCTTC CASSPELEAHNEQFF
. TRBJ2-5 few TRBV28 TGTGCCAGCAGTTCCCCAGCGCAAGAGACCCAGTACTTC CASSSPAQETQYF
. TRBJ1-1 once TRBV6-1 TGTGCCAGCAACGCGGGGTGGACTGAAGCTTTCTTT CASNAGWTEAFF
. TRBJ2-5 . TRBV19 TGTGCCAGTAGTATCAACGGGGAGACCCAGTACTTC CASSINGETQYF
. TRBJ1-2 . TRBV6-1 TGTGCCAGCAGTTCCTCCCCAGGGTACGGCTACACCTTC CASSSSPGYGYTF
TRBD2 TRBJ2-1 . TRBV7-7 TGTGCTAGCAGCCGCCGATTTGCGGGGGTTTACAATGAGCAGTTCTTC CASSRRFAGVYNEQFF
TRBD1 TRBJ1-2 . TRBV2 TGTGCCAGCAGTGAAAGCCGCCGGGACAGCGATTATGGCTACACCTTC CASSESRRDSDYGYTF
TRBD1 TRBJ2-1 . TRBV2 TGTGCCACCGGGTGGGACAGCTCCTACAATGAGCAGTTCTTC CATGWDSSYNEQFF
TRBD1 TRBJ1-1 few TRBV9 TGTGCCAGCAGCGCCGGGACAGCATGGACTGAAGCTTTCTTT CASSAGTAWTEAFF
. TRBJ1-1 few TRBV2 TGTGCCAGCTCGAGAGGGCAGAACACTGAAGCTTTCTTT CASSRGQNTEAFF
TRBD1 TRBJ2-7 . TRBV28 TGTGCCAGCAGTTCTTTGACAGGGGCGTCCGGGCAGTACTTC CASSSLTGASGQYF